A selection of T cell receptor beta chains follows, all from one sample in a study of vaccination and CD4 T cells after COVID-19. Using its own MiXCR run on the PCR reads, TCRdb lists one record per CDR3 protein. The sample shows 7,000 to 8,500 distinct CDR3 sequences, 35% to 55% of them seen only once. These TCRs' antigens remain unknown. Sequenced material: CD4+ T cells from blood, cultured in vitro. Receptor source: a human donor in good health. Both conserved end residues are part of each CDR3. D genes are given only for firm matches. Size tells how often a clone was seen (once, few, many) or the class of an expanded clone, and some rows leave it out.

clone_size: -; cdr3_length: 13; j_call: TRBJ1-1; d_call: -; v_call: TRBV6-1; cdr3_aa: CASSEGRLAEAFF; cdr3_nt: TGTGCCAGCAGTGAAGGGCGGTTGGCTGAAGCTTTCTTT
clone_size: -; cdr3_length: 16; j_call: TRBJ2-3; d_call: -; v_call: TRBV11-3; cdr3_aa: CASSYSRGGRTDTQYF; cdr3_nt: TGTGCCAGCAGCTACAGCAGGGGCGGCCGCACAGATACGCAGTATTTT
clone_size: few; cdr3_length: 13; j_call: TRBJ1-5; d_call: -; v_call: TRBV12-3/TRBV12-4; cdr3_aa: CASTLREGQPQHF; cdr3_nt: TGTGCCAGCACCCTAAGGGAGGGGCAGCCCCAGCATTTT
clone_size: -; cdr3_length: 16; j_call: TRBJ2-7; d_call: TRBD1; v_call: TRBV6-1; cdr3_aa: CASSTDDRTGTYEQYF; cdr3_nt: TGTGCCAGCAGCACTGATGATAGGACAGGTACCTACGAGCAGTACTTC
clone_size: -; cdr3_length: 14; j_call: TRBJ1-1; d_call: -; v_call: TRBV11-2; cdr3_aa: CASSLVHRDTEAFF; cdr3_nt: TGTGCCAGCAGCTTAGTGCACAGGGATACTGAAGCTTTCTTT
clone_size: few; cdr3_length: 12; j_call: TRBJ1-5; d_call: -; v_call: TRBV27; cdr3_aa: CASSFMGQPQHF; cdr3_nt: TGTGCCAGCAGTTTTATGGGACAGCCCCAGCATTTT
clone_size: -; cdr3_length: 15; j_call: TRBJ1-5; d_call: TRBD1; v_call: TRBV12-3/TRBV12-4; cdr3_aa: CASTITGGLYQPQHF; cdr3_nt: TGTGCCAGCACCATCACAGGGGGCCTTTATCAGCCCCAGCATTTT
clone_size: -; cdr3_length: 10; j_call: TRBJ2-1; d_call: TRBD1; v_call: TRBV2; cdr3_aa: CASSDRGIFF; cdr3_nt: TGTGCCAGCAGTGACAGGGGGATATTCTTC
clone_size: few; cdr3_length: 15; j_call: TRBJ1-6; d_call: TRBD1; v_call: TRBV6-1; cdr3_aa: CASSDIGQGNSPLHF; cdr3_nt: TGTGCCAGCAGTGATATTGGACAGGGCAATTCACCCCTCCACTTT
clone_size: -; cdr3_length: 14; j_call: TRBJ1-6; d_call: TRBD1; v_call: TRBV9; cdr3_aa: CASTRGSKGSPLHF; cdr3_nt: TGTGCCAGCACCAGGGGGTCAAAGGGGTCACCCCTCCACTTT
clone_size: -; cdr3_length: 16; j_call: TRBJ1-1; d_call: TRBD1; v_call: TRBV6-5; cdr3_aa: CASSYETGGMNTEAFF; cdr3_nt: TGTGCCAGCAGTTACGAGACAGGGGGAATGAACACTGAAGCTTTCTTT
clone_size: -; cdr3_length: 14; j_call: TRBJ2-1; d_call: -; v_call: TRBV7-3; cdr3_aa: CASSPLGGPGEQFF; cdr3_nt: TGTGCCAGCAGCCCTCTGGGGGGGCCGGGTGAGCAGTTCTTC
clone_size: -; cdr3_length: 13; j_call: TRBJ1-6; d_call: -; v_call: TRBV10-3; cdr3_aa: CAVQKEINSPLHF; cdr3_nt: TGTGCCGTCCAAAAGGAGATAAATTCACCCCTCCACTTT
clone_size: few; cdr3_length: 13; j_call: TRBJ1-2; d_call: TRBD1; v_call: TRBV7-3; cdr3_aa: CASSPRTGDGYTF; cdr3_nt: TGTGCCAGCAGCCCCCGGACAGGGGATGGCTACACCTTC
clone_size: -; cdr3_length: 16; j_call: TRBJ2-1; d_call: TRBD2; v_call: TRBV7-2; cdr3_aa: CASSLYGTSGGNEQFF; cdr3_nt: TGTGCCAGCAGCTTATATGGGACTAGCGGGGGCAATGAGCAGTTCTTC
clone_size: once; cdr3_length: 13; j_call: TRBJ1-6; d_call: -; v_call: TRBV30; cdr3_aa: CAWNPGSNSPLHF; cdr3_nt: TGTGCCTGGAACCCAGGGAGTAATTCACCCCTCCACTTT
clone_size: -; cdr3_length: 13; j_call: TRBJ1-2; d_call: -; v_call: TRBV12-3/TRBV12-4; cdr3_aa: CASTPGEGYGYTF; cdr3_nt: TGTGCCAGCACTCCGGGGGAAGGCTATGGCTACACCTTC
clone_size: -; cdr3_length: 14; j_call: TRBJ2-7; d_call: -; v_call: TRBV20-1; cdr3_aa: CSARIQGLLREQYF; cdr3_nt: TGCAGTGCTAGGATACAGGGATTGCTACGGGAGCAGTACTTC
clone_size: -; cdr3_length: 18; j_call: TRBJ2-3; d_call: TRBD2; v_call: TRBV25-1; cdr3_aa: CASSETVIAGGSTDTQYF; cdr3_nt: TGTGCCAGCAGTGAAACTGTCATAGCGGGGGGGAGCACAGATACGCAGTATTTT
clone_size: -; cdr3_length: 15; j_call: TRBJ2-3; d_call: TRBD1; v_call: TRBV6-1; cdr3_aa: CASRVTNKDRNTQYF; cdr3_nt: TGTGCCAGCAGAGTGACTAATAAGGACAGGAATACGCAGTATTTT
clone_size: -; cdr3_length: 16; j_call: TRBJ1-5; d_call: TRBD1; v_call: TRBV25-1; cdr3_aa: CASSESDRVFNQPQHF; cdr3_nt: TGTGCCAGCAGTGAATCCGACAGGGTATTCAATCAGCCCCAGCATTTT
clone_size: few; cdr3_length: 13; j_call: TRBJ1-1; d_call: -; v_call: TRBV25-1; cdr3_aa: CASSESEGTEAFF; cdr3_nt: TGTGCCAGCAGTGAATCAGAGGGGACTGAAGCTTTCTTT
clone_size: few; cdr3_length: 16; j_call: TRBJ1-5; d_call: -; v_call: TRBV10-3; cdr3_aa: CAISESRGGSNQPQHF; cdr3_nt: TGTGCCATCAGTGAGTCCCGAGGAGGTAGCAATCAGCCCCAGCATTTT
clone_size: -; cdr3_length: 14; j_call: TRBJ1-5; d_call: -; v_call: TRBV6-1; cdr3_aa: CASSGTISNQPQHF; cdr3_nt: TGTGCCAGCAGTGGGACCATCAGCAATCAGCCCCAGCATTTT
clone_size: few; cdr3_length: 14; j_call: TRBJ1-1; d_call: -; v_call: TRBV27; cdr3_aa: CASSTPGGITEAFF; cdr3_nt: TGTGCCAGCAGTACCCCGGGAGGGATTACTGAAGCTTTCTTT
clone_size: once; cdr3_length: 16; j_call: TRBJ1-5; d_call: -; v_call: TRBV3-1; cdr3_aa: CASSQGSAYSNQPQHF; cdr3_nt: TGTGCCAGCAGCCAAGGTTCGGCTTATAGCAATCAGCCCCAGCATTTT
clone_size: -; cdr3_length: 15; j_call: TRBJ2-3; d_call: TRBD2; v_call: TRBV6-5; cdr3_aa: CASSYSSGGSDTQYF; cdr3_nt: TGTGCCAGCAGTTACTCTAGCGGGGGCTCAGATACGCAGTATTTT
clone_size: few; cdr3_length: 14; j_call: TRBJ1-1; d_call: -; v_call: TRBV6-1; cdr3_aa: CASNTQTENTEAFF; cdr3_nt: TGTGCCAGCAACACACAGACAGAGAACACTGAAGCTTTCTTT
clone_size: -; cdr3_length: 15; j_call: TRBJ2-1; d_call: TRBD2; v_call: TRBV20-1; cdr3_aa: CSARVIAGDDNEQFF; cdr3_nt: TGCAGTGCTAGAGTTATAGCGGGGGATGACAATGAGCAGTTCTTC
clone_size: -; cdr3_length: 11; j_call: TRBJ1-1; d_call: -; v_call: TRBV5-1; cdr3_aa: CASSIDREAFF; cdr3_nt: TGCGCCAGCAGCATTGACAGAGAAGCTTTCTTT
clone_size: -; cdr3_length: 15; j_call: TRBJ1-2; d_call: -; v_call: TRBV6-4; cdr3_aa: CASSIDRDGNYGYTF; cdr3_nt: TGTGCCAGCAGCATAGACCGGGACGGGAACTATGGCTACACCTTC
clone_size: -; cdr3_length: 16; j_call: TRBJ1-1; d_call: -; v_call: TRBV5-1; cdr3_aa: CASSSNRVLGDTEAFF; cdr3_nt: TGCGCCAGCAGCTCAAACAGGGTCCTGGGGGACACTGAAGCTTTCTTT
clone_size: few; cdr3_length: 15; j_call: TRBJ1-5; d_call: -; v_call: TRBV6-5; cdr3_aa: CASSYSMDGFQPQHF; cdr3_nt: TGTGCCAGCAGTTACTCGATGGATGGGTTTCAGCCCCAGCATTTT
clone_size: -; cdr3_length: 13; j_call: TRBJ1-2; d_call: TRBD1; v_call: TRBV25-1; cdr3_aa: CASSEQGAYGYTF; cdr3_nt: TGTGCCAGCAGTGAACAGGGGGCGTATGGCTACACCTTC
clone_size: once; cdr3_length: 12; j_call: TRBJ1-1; d_call: -; v_call: TRBV20-1; cdr3_aa: CSSLGSSTEAFF; cdr3_nt: TGCAGTTCCCTGGGCAGTAGCACTGAAGCTTTCTTT
clone_size: once; cdr3_length: 14; j_call: TRBJ2-2; d_call: -; v_call: TRBV19; cdr3_aa: CASRGQKNTGELFF; cdr3_nt: TGTGCCAGTAGAGGACAGAAGAACACCGGGGAGCTGTTTTTT
clone_size: few; cdr3_length: 17; j_call: TRBJ1-6; d_call: -; v_call: TRBV6-7; cdr3_aa: CASIVRGPLPNNSPLHF; cdr3_nt: TGTGCCAGCATTGTTAGGGGACCCTTACCTAATAATTCACCCCTCCACTTT
clone_size: -; cdr3_length: 12; j_call: TRBJ2-3; d_call: -; v_call: TRBV7-9; cdr3_aa: CASSLQADTQYF; cdr3_nt: TGTGCCAGCAGTTTACAGGCGGATACGCAGTATTTT
clone_size: -; cdr3_length: 16; j_call: TRBJ2-6; d_call: TRBD1; v_call: TRBV27; cdr3_aa: CANSGQPSSGANVLTF; cdr3_nt: TGTGCCAATTCGGGACAGCCTTCCTCTGGGGCCAACGTCCTGACTTTC
clone_size: few; cdr3_length: 15; j_call: TRBJ1-3; d_call: -; v_call: TRBV6-4; cdr3_aa: CASASASGRLNTIYF; cdr3_nt: TGTGCCAGCGCCAGTGCGTCAGGGCGCCTTAACACCATATATTTT
clone_size: few; cdr3_length: 15; j_call: TRBJ2-2; d_call: -; v_call: TRBV27; cdr3_aa: CASTRGGGRDGELFF; cdr3_nt: TGTGCCAGCACCAGAGGGGGGGGGCGGGACGGGGAGCTGTTTTTT